This TCR beta chain was captured in a study of blood T cell repertoires in COVID-19. Losses at the gene ends were 8 bases for V and 8 bases for J; bases not matched to a gene: 7. This CDR3 has 13 residues. The table came from immunoSEQ multiplex PCR; TCRdb's copy has only in-frame clones and leaves some out. Of approximately 280,000 clones in the sample, around 80% were seen once. Participant age was roughly 18 to 100 years, and participants resided in about two dozen US areas. This clonotype was obtained from a man aged 40-55 years who had been exposed to COVID-19. The sample was PBMCs or T cells enriched from blood (not recorded which). This sequence joins TRBV12-3 or TRBV12-4 and TRBJ1-2; TRBD1 matches 11 bases. The CDR3 sequence is CASRQGTGGGYTF. The CDR3, as DNA: TGTGCCAGCCGTCAAGGGACAGGGGGAGGCTACACCTTC.